This section outlines one T cell receptor beta chain sequence together with its context. One end of the junction does not line up with germline, which may come from a read error. These data originate in a study of cytomegalovirus exposure and HLA in healthy donors. This PCR relied on a set of 60 Vbeta primers and 13 Jbeta primers. The method was immunoSEQ multiplex PCR; TCRdb's version includes in-frame clones alone and lacks a portion of them. The sample consists of around 160,000 clones, roughly 85% of them appearing once. The CDR3 totals 12 residues. The germline gives CDR1 LNHNV, CDR2 YYDKDF (reference sequence).

The sample was PBMCs. The genes are TRBV15 and TRBJ1-6; no clear D. The TCR originated in a male donor in good health and CMV-seropositive. The CDR3: CATSRDSGDWVF. In DNA form, the CDR3 reads TGTGCCACCAGCAGAGATAGCGGGGATTGGGTGTTT.